Listed here are 2 T cell receptor beta chains from one sample, sequenced in a study of T-cell memory formation after mild COVID-19. One entry per CDR3 protein, called by TCRdb with MiXCR from the 5' RACE reads. The repertoire holds about 560,000 distinct CDR3 sequences, with around 16% as singletons. Sequences were obtained from PBMCs or a T cell subset sorted from them (not recorded which). These receptors all stem from an adult woman who had mild COVID-19 (a few samples of this study predate the infection). Cell type and time point are not known.

A single count supports this clonotype. The genes are TRBV2 and TRBJ2-1, with TRBD1 as a possible D gene (6 bases). Germline V gene lookup returns CDR1 SNHLY and CDR2 FYNNEI. V lost 4 bases, J lost 1 base, and 11 bases lay in between. The CDR3 is made up of 15 amino acids. The CDR3 DNA follows: TGTGCCAGCAGTGGGACAAGGGGGTCCTACAATGAGCAGTTCTTC. This codes for CASSGTRGSYNEQFF.

This clonotype was seen more than once but under ten times. The chain recombines TRBV7-9 with TRBJ2-5; D possibly corresponds to TRBD1 (5 bases). Trimming took 7 bases from V and 1 from J, leaving 10 bases between them. CDR3 size: 13 residues. Looked up from germline, CDR1 is SEHNR and CDR2 is FQNEAQ (reference sequence). In DNA, the CDR3 is TGTGCCAGCAACCAAGACAGCCAAGAGACCCAGTACTTC. Translating it yields CASNQDSQETQYF.